This T cell receptor (beta chain) stems from a study of T cell repertoires in cytomegalovirus infection (dated by TCRdb to the late 2010s). Some background on the complete study: The HLA type of each donor mattered for the analysis, because public TCR beta signatures pointed to carriage of CMV infection along with the matching HLA type. The paper as a whole reports these results and caveats: In the ex vivo response, HLA-C-restricted CMV-specific TCR beta clonotypes were dominant, and in two of eight donors the single most frequent clonotype came from this HLA-C-restricted group. In both this cohort and an independent cohort of some 350 donors, the cumulative frequency of public TCR beta family members distinguished carriers of CMV infection plus the relevant HLA type.

This clonotype was observed many times. Its antigen target is currently unknown. No much larger clonotype is one base removed from it; base qualities were not supplied. The CDR3 covers 14 residues, taking in both the cysteine and the phenylalanine. Of the read, only the CDR3 DNA is kept; its 42 bases are in frame from base 1. The germline V gene supplies CDR1 SGHVS and CDR2 FQNEAQ. Cut back by 3 bases and 4 bases, the V and J ends lie 13 bases apart. These reads were obtained on an Illumina HiSeq 1500. TCRdb cleaned the public reads at Q25 with fastp, built clones with MiXCR and kept in-frame beta chains. Every CDR3 protein is listed once, alongside the most common genes and DNA of its rows. In this sample the table shows roughly 150,000 distinct CDR3 sequences, around 24% of which occur a single time. The top ten clones comprise approximately 10% of the sample.

The TCR was taken from a human donor in good health (CMV status not recorded). Some clones in this sample may be carry-over from other donors' samples. The rearrangement combines TRBV7-8 with TRBJ2-7, and the D gene may be TRBD1, 8 bases matching. The material sequenced was PBMCs. The CDR3 region has the sequence CASSFAQGGYEQYF. The DNA sequence is TGTGCCAGCAGCTTTGCACAGGGGGGGTACGAGCAGTACTTC.